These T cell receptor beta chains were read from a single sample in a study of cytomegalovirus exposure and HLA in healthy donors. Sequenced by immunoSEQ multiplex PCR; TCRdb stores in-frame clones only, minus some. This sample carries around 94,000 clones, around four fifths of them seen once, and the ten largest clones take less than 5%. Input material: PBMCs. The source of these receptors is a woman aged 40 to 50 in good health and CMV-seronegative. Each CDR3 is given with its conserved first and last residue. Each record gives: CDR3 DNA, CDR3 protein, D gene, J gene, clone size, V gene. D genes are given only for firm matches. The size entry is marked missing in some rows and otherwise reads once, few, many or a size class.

CDR3nt: TGTGCCACCAGCAGAGATGCAGGGGCCGGGGAGACCCAGTACTTC
CDR3aa: CATSRDAGAGETQYF
d_gene: -
j_gene: TRBJ2-5
abundance: -
v_gene: TRBV15

CDR3nt: TGTGCCAGCAGTGAAGGCGGGAGCACAGATACGCAGTATTTT
CDR3aa: CASSEGGSTDTQYF
d_gene: -
j_gene: TRBJ2-3
abundance: -
v_gene: TRBV2

CDR3nt: TGTGCCAGCAGTTACCTCGGAACAGTGAATGAAAAACTGTTTTTT
CDR3aa: CASSYLGTVNEKLFF
d_gene: -
j_gene: TRBJ1-4
abundance: -
v_gene: TRBV6-5

CDR3nt: TGTGCCAGCAGCCCTACTTCCCCGCGGGGCTATGGCTACACCTTC
CDR3aa: CASSPTSPRGYGYTF
d_gene: -
j_gene: TRBJ1-2
abundance: -
v_gene: TRBV6-5

CDR3nt: TGTGCCAGCAGCTCATGGACAGGGGACACCGGGGAGCTGTTTTTT
CDR3aa: CASSSWTGDTGELFF
d_gene: TRBD1
j_gene: TRBJ2-2
abundance: -
v_gene: TRBV7-6

CDR3nt: TGTGCCAGCAGCTTAGGGTACGGCGGGGAGCTGTTTTTT
CDR3aa: CASSLGYGGELFF
d_gene: -
j_gene: TRBJ2-2
abundance: medium-sized
v_gene: TRBV11-2

CDR3nt: TGTGCCAGCGGGGGGGACAGGTGGGGTGGCTACACCTTC
CDR3aa: CASGGDRWGGYTF
d_gene: TRBD1
j_gene: TRBJ1-2
abundance: -
v_gene: TRBV27

CDR3nt: TGCGCCAGCAGCCAAGGGCCCCGGGACAGGGGAAGGGAAGGTCGTGGAAACACCATATATTTT
CDR3aa: CASSQGPRDRGREGRGNTIYF
d_gene: TRBD1
j_gene: TRBJ1-3
abundance: -
v_gene: TRBV4-1

CDR3nt: TGTGCCAGCAGCCCACCGACAGGGGGGAATCAGCCCCAGCATTTT
CDR3aa: CASSPPTGGNQPQHF
d_gene: TRBD1
j_gene: TRBJ1-5
abundance: few
v_gene: TRBV5-8

CDR3nt: TGTGCCAGCAGGGACACAGGGAAAGGACAGCAGTTCTTC
CDR3aa: CASRDTGKGQQFF
d_gene: -
j_gene: TRBJ2-1
abundance: -
v_gene: TRBV6-5

CDR3nt: TGCGCCAGCAGCAAGACAGTAACGGTGCCTGAAGCTTTCTTT
CDR3aa: CASSKTVTVPEAFF
d_gene: -
j_gene: TRBJ1-1
abundance: few
v_gene: TRBV5-1

CDR3nt: TGTGCCAGCAGCCTCGGTGGTTACTCAGATACGCAGTATTTT
CDR3aa: CASSLGGYSDTQYF
d_gene: -
j_gene: TRBJ2-3
abundance: -
v_gene: TRBV7-3

CDR3nt: TGTGCCAGCAGCCCAGTGGTTAGCGGGGGGCTCGGCACAGATACGCAGTATTTT
CDR3aa: CASSPVVSGGLGTDTQYF
d_gene: TRBD2
j_gene: TRBJ2-3
abundance: once
v_gene: TRBV7-9

CDR3nt: TGTGCCAGCAGCTTAACTGGCTCCTATAATTCACCCCTCCACTTT
CDR3aa: CASSLTGSYNSPLHF
d_gene: -
j_gene: TRBJ1-6
abundance: once
v_gene: TRBV5-6

CDR3nt: TGTGCCAGCAGCGAAGGACAGCAAGAGACCCAGTACTTC
CDR3aa: CASSEGQQETQYF
d_gene: -
j_gene: TRBJ2-5
abundance: -
v_gene: TRBV9

CDR3nt: TGTGCCAGCAGCCTCAGAGGGGGCACTGAAGCTTTCTTT
CDR3aa: CASSLRGGTEAFF
d_gene: -
j_gene: TRBJ1-1
abundance: few
v_gene: TRBV5-4

CDR3nt: TGTGCCAGCAGCGCTGGGGAGGGAAAAGCTTTCTTT
CDR3aa: CASSAGEGKAFF
d_gene: -
j_gene: TRBJ1-1
abundance: -
v_gene: TRBV9

CDR3nt: TGTGCCAGCAGCCAAGATGAGGATTTCAGCGAGACCCAGTACTTC
CDR3aa: CASSQDEDFSETQYF
d_gene: -
j_gene: TRBJ2-5
abundance: -
v_gene: TRBV4-2

CDR3nt: TGCGCCAGCAGCTTCTTTACAGGGCAGGAAAACACCATATATTTT
CDR3aa: CASSFFTGQENTIYF
d_gene: -
j_gene: TRBJ1-3
abundance: few
v_gene: TRBV5-1

CDR3nt: TGCGCCAGCAATCCAGGACAGGGAGGTACTGAAGCTTTCTTT
CDR3aa: CASNPGQGGTEAFF
d_gene: TRBD1
j_gene: TRBJ1-1
abundance: -
v_gene: TRBV5-1

CDR3nt: TGCAGTGCTAGATCAGGGAATGAGCAGTTCTTC
CDR3aa: CSARSGNEQFF
d_gene: -
j_gene: TRBJ2-1
abundance: -
v_gene: TRBV20-1

CDR3nt: TGTGCCAGCAGCCGACGACAGGGGAATCCTCTCTCTGGGGCCAACGTCCTGACTTTC
CDR3aa: CASSRRQGNPLSGANVLTF
d_gene: TRBD1
j_gene: TRBJ2-6
abundance: -
v_gene: TRBV4-2

CDR3nt: TGTGCCAGCTCACCCAACTCAGACAGGGCTTTGTATGGCTACACCTTC
CDR3aa: CASSPNSDRALYGYTF
d_gene: TRBD1
j_gene: TRBJ1-2
abundance: once
v_gene: TRBV18